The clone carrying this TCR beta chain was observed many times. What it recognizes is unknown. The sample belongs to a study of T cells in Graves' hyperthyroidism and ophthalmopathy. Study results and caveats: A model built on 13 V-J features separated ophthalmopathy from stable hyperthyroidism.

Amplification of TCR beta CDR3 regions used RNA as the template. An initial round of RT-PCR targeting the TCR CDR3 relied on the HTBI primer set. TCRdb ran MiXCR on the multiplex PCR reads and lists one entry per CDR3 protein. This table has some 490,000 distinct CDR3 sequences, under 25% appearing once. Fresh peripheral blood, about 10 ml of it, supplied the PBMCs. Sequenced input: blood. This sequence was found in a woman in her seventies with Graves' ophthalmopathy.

DNA for the CDR3: TGTGCCAGCAGTTCTCCGGGGGCCAATCAGCCCCAGCATTTT. The encoded protein is CASSSPGANQPQHF. The rearrangement uses TRBV28 and TRBJ1-5, with D perhaps TRBD1 (6 bases). V was trimmed by 4 bases and J by 3 bases, leaving 10 bases between them. Per germline, CDR1 MDHEN and CDR2 SYDVKM. The CDR3 has 14 amino acids.